The source of this TCR beta chain is a study of cytomegalovirus exposure and HLA in healthy donors. Germline V gene sequence: CDR1 SEHNR, CDR2 FQNEAQ (reference sequence). The CDR3 is made up of 16 amino acids. The PCR made use of 60 Vbeta and 13 Jbeta primers. The repertoire was sequenced with immunoSEQ multiplex PCR; TCRdb's copy has only in-frame clones and lacks some. This table holds under 200,000 clones, less than 80% found once. As for this clone: The junction shows a germline mismatch at one end, possibly a read error.

The clonotype comes from a female donor in good health and CMV-seronegative. Sequences were obtained from PBMCs. The chain joins TRBV7-9 to TRBJ1-1; 11 bases are shared with TRBD1. CDR3 loop: CSSSGQGANMNTEAFF. The DNA for the CDR3 is TGTTCCAGCTCCGGACAGGGGGCAAACATGAACACTGAAGCTTTCTTT.